The 11 T cell receptor beta chains given below trace back to one sample, sequenced in a study of Graves' ophthalmopathy and Graves' hyperthyroidism. Amplification of the TCR beta CDR3 regions used RNA transcripts (as template). First-round RT-PCR with HTBI primers preceded a second-round multiplex PCR. TCRdb passed the multiplex PCR reads through MiXCR, listing each CDR3 protein once. The sample yields about 1.1 million distinct CDR3 sequences, about two fifths seen once. The material sequenced was peripheral blood or thyroid tissue (not recorded which). The receptor set was obtained from an adult man with Graves' hyperthyroidism.

This clonotype turned up a few times. This chain links TRBV12-3 or TRBV12-4 with TRBJ2-5, with a possible D match to TRBD2 (5 bases). The CDR3 has 14 residues. Trimming pared 6 bases from V and 4 bases from J, leaving 15 bases between. The CDR3, as DNA: TGTGCCAGCAGCCCGGGCCCCGAGGGAGAGACCCAGTACTTC. Residues: CASSPGPEGETQYF.

The sample holds many counts of this clonotype. The rearrangement uses TRBV19 and TRBJ2-7, with D tentatively TRBD1 or TRBD2 (5 bases each). CDR1 and CDR2 (germline): LNHDA, SQIVND (reference sequence). V lost 3 bases, J lost 3 bases, and 12 bases lay in between. The CDR3 has 14 residues. CDR3 bases: TGTGCCAGTAGTATTGGGGGTGATGGCTACGAGCAGTACTTC. It specifies CASSIGGDGYEQYF.

V usage is TRBV2 and J usage is TRBJ2-4; D unclear. The CDR3 runs to 14 residues. V was clipped by 2 bases and J by 0 bases, with 5 bases between them. The germline V gene has CDR1 SNHLY and CDR2 FYNNEI. CDR3 loop: CASSEQLAKNIQYF. The CDR3 nucleotides read TGTGCCAGCAGTGAACAGTTAGCCAAAAACATTCAGTACTTC. The full variable domain, rest sourced from reference TRBV2 and TRBJ2-4, is EPEVTQTPSHQVTQMGQEVILRCVPISNHLYFYWYRQILGQKVEFLVSFYNNEISEKSEIFDDQFSVERPDGSNFTLKIRSTKLEDSAMYFCASSEQLAKNIQYFGAGTRLSVL.

On this clonotype: This could be a read error, since a much larger clone is one nucleotide away. The rearrangement uses TRBV10-3 and TRBJ1-5, with D possibly being TRBD1 (5 bases). Trimming took 7 bases from V and 16 from J, leaving 20 bases between them. Germline CDR1 and CDR2: ENHRY and SYGVKD. The length of the CDR3 is 12 residues. The chain's CDR3 is CAIIRQHGAGHF. The CDR3 bases are TGTGCCATCATACGGCAACACGGGGCGGGTCATTTT.

This clonotype was picked up a small number of times. V and J are TRBV4-1 and TRBJ2-7; D gene unclear. V lost 1 base and J 3 bases, leaving 7 bases between the germline ends. The CDR3 extends over 13 amino acids. Germline values: CDR1 MGHRA, CDR2 YSYEKL. The CDR3 loop is CASSQGSDYEQYF. CDR3 in DNA: TGCGCCAGCAGCCAAGGAAGTGACTACGAGCAGTACTTC.

V is TRBV12-3 or TRBV12-4 and J is TRBJ2-7; D call uncertain. The CDR3 has 15 residues. The germline V and J ends were trimmed by 4 bases and 0 bases, with 13 bases remaining between them. The CDR3 DNA sequence: TGTGCCAGCAGTTCGACCCGGTCCGTCTCCTACGAGCAGTACTTC. Translation gives CASSSTRSVSYEQYF.

This clonotype was seen at least ten times. The chain couples TRBV29-1 to TRBJ2-2; TRBD2 matches at 8 bases. Germline CDR1 SQVTM, CDR2 ANQGSEA. V trimming: 6 bases; J trimming: 6 bases; junction bases outside the gene matches: 6. The CDR3 spans 13 residues. For the CDR3, the DNA is TGCAGCGTAGATGCGGGGGGTTCCGGGGAGCTGTTTTTT. This codes for CSVDAGGSGELFF.

This clonotype was picked up many times. The rearrangement joins TRBV13 to TRBJ2-5, with 7 bases identical to TRBD2. CDR3 length equals 17 residues. The V segment lost 5 bases and the J segment 4 bases; nucleotides outside the gene matches: 16. CDR1 and CDR2 from the germline V gene are PRHDT and FYEKMQ (reference sequence). CDR3 in amino acids: CASSPPLPGGLGETQYF. The CDR3 DNA follows: TGTGCCAGCAGCCCGCCCTTACCGGGAGGACTTGGAGAGACCCAGTACTTC.

This clonotype was detected many times. The CDR3 DNA reads TGCGCCAGCAGTGAAACAGAGAACACTGAAGCTTTCTTT. This translates into CASSETENTEAFF. The rearrangement joins TRBV10-1 to TRBJ1-1; D uncertain. Per the germline V gene, CDR1 is WNHNN and CDR2 is SYGVQD (reference sequence). Trimming took 3 bases from V and 1 from J, leaving 6 bases between them. This CDR3 region has 13 residues.

The V gene is TRBV12-3 or TRBV12-4, the J gene TRBJ2-5; D gene unclear. Trimming stripped 5 bases from V and 0 bases from J, with 10 bases between. The length of the CDR3 is 14 residues. The CDR3 region has the DNA TGTGCCAGCAGTCCACACGGATACCAAGAGACCCAGTACTTC. Protein product: CASSPHGYQETQYF.

This clonotype has only a few counts. The chain joins TRBV6-2 or TRBV6-3 to TRBJ2-5, with D tentatively TRBD1 or TRBD2 (6 bases each). The CDR3 is 15 residues long. Per germline, CDR1 MNHEY and CDR2 SVGEGT. Trimming stripped 0 bases from V and 4 bases from J, with 12 bases between. CDR3 sequence (DNA): TGTGCCAGCAGTTACTCGGGGGGCCTTCGAGAGACCCAGTACTTC. It translates to CASSYSGGLRETQYF.